The rows below give T cell receptor beta chains drawn from one sample of a study of CXCR3-negative and CXCR3-positive naive CD8 T cells. TCRdb reprocessed the 5' RACE reads; each CDR3 protein has one entry and no DNA is given. Recorded for this sample: some 130,000 distinct CDR3 sequences. The sequenced sample consisted of naive CXCR3+ CD8+ T cells from blood. Receptors were obtained from a human donor in good health. Some clones in this sample may be carry-over from other donors' samples. Both conserved end residues are part of each CDR3.

TRBV27	TRBJ2-1	CASSSTSGGLHNEQFF
TRBV4-3	TRBJ2-2	CASSQDVLTGELFF
TRBV10-3	TRBJ2-3	CAIALDTSTDTQYF
TRBV27	TRBJ1-1	CASSSQGWGTEAFF
TRBV7-3	TRBJ2-1	CASSILAGPYNEQFF
TRBV7-9	TRBJ2-7	CASSRQSNYEQYF
TRBV12-3/TRBV12-4	TRBJ2-2	CASRSPGITGELFF
TRBV7-8	TRBJ2-7	CASSLVSGGPSYEQYF
TRBV15	TRBJ1-1	CATSTSWGNTEAFF
TRBV29-1	TRBJ2-7	CSVESLAGDMVYEQYF
TRBV12-5	TRBJ1-5	CASGPPGTGANQPQHF
TRBV20-1	TRBJ2-7	CSARDAWAPDEQYF
TRBV6-2/TRBV6-3	TRBJ2-7	CASNDRRDRATYEQYF
TRBV29-1	TRBJ2-1	CSVETGTGMFNEQFF
TRBV7-9	TRBJ2-7	CASSSQGLHEQYF
TRBV7-9	TRBJ2-1	CASRRGDIHEQFF
TRBV20-1	TRBJ2-1	CSARGRGYNEQFF
TRBV5-1	TRBJ1-5	CASSLEPLYSNQPQHF
TRBV6-5	TRBJ2-2	CASSYTKRGELFF
TRBV15	TRBJ2-2	CATSRDRGSTGELFF
TRBV21-1	TRBJ2-1	CASNPDGGSSYNEQFF
TRBV15	TRBJ2-1	CATLAPPNVEQFF
TRBV20-1	TRBJ2-7	CSARDLADSSYEQYF
TRBV28	TRBJ2-3	CASSVYAGAGNIDTQYF
TRBV29-1	TRBJ2-1	CSVSGSDRSNEQFF
TRBV18	TRBJ2-6	CASSPTRGTGANVLTF
TRBV5-1	TRBJ1-1	CASRRTGQNEAFF
TRBV19	TRBJ2-1	CASSMTGADEQFF
TRBV27	TRBJ1-5	CASSVTGAGQPQHF
TRBV29-1	TRBJ2-7	CSVVDGDTYEQYF
TRBV14	TRBJ2-7	CASRQAASYEQYF
TRBV20-1	TRBJ2-1	CSARDTDNNEQFF
TRBV7-9	TRBJ2-7	CASSPMAYEQYF
TRBV4-3	TRBJ2-1	CASSQDVRGTYNEQFF
TRBV13	TRBJ2-1	CASSTRSPLYNEQFF
TRBV20-1	TRBJ2-7	CSARSDRVWEQYF
TRBV4-3	TRBJ2-2	CASSQESLPTGELFF
TRBV18	TRBJ1-1	CASSPPRGGGETEAFF
TRBV12-3/TRBV12-4	TRBJ2-1	CASSPLAGADEQFF
TRBV6-5	TRBJ1-5	CASSYAGMGQPQHF
TRBV20-1	TRBJ2-7	CSARGDRVYEQYF
TRBV28	TRBJ1-4	CASGGGGKLFF
TRBV3-1	TRBJ2-2	CASSQTGTGELFF
TRBV27	TRBJ1-1	CASSPQDMPNTEAFF
TRBV6-5	TRBJ2-1	CASSVSGPAYNEQFF
TRBV10-3	TRBJ1-1	CAISPPPGQGKFGNTEAFF
TRBV29-1	TRBJ2-2	CSVRAPTGGGNGELFF
TRBV12-3/TRBV12-4	TRBJ2-5	CASSPGQWELETQYF
TRBV27	TRBJ2-7	CASSSYSGKIYEQYF
TRBV12-3/TRBV12-4	TRBJ1-1	CASSSDTSEAFF